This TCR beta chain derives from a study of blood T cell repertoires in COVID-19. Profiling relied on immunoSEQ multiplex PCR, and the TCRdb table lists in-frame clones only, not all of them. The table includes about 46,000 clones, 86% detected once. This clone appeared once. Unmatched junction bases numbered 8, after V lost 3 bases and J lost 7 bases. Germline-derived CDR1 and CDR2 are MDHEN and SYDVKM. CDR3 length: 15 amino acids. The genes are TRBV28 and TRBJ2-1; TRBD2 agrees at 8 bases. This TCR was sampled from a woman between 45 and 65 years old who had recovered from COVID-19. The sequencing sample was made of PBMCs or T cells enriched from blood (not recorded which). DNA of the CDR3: TGTGCCAGCAGTTTGGTCGGGGGGGGAGGAAATGAGCAGTTCTTC. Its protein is CASSLVGGGGNEQFF.